This is a list of T cell receptor beta chains from one sample in a study of T cells in Graves' hyperthyroidism and ophthalmopathy. Each CDR3 protein is one row after TCRdb ran MiXCR on the multiplex PCR reads. The sample yields 300,000 to 450,000 distinct CDR3 sequences, 15% to 19% seen once. Material: blood. These receptors all stem from a woman between 18 and 30 years old with Graves' hyperthyroidism that later progressed to Graves' ophthalmopathy. CDR3s include the opening cysteine and the closing phenylalanine or tryptophan. The D gene is left open where the match is weak. Expanded clones are given a class, and other clones once, few, many or no size at all.

clone size	V gene	J gene	D gene	CDR3 DNA	CDR3 protein
-	TRBV25-1	TRBJ2-3	TRBD2	TGTGCCAGCAGTGAAGCCAAGCGGGAGGTGACAGATACGCAGTATTTT	CASSEAKREVTDTQYF
many	TRBV30	TRBJ1-2	-	TGTGCCTGGAGTTGGGACTATGGCTACACCTTC	CAWSWDYGYTF
-	TRBV2	TRBJ2-5	TRBD2	TGTGCCAGCACCGGACTAGCGGGAGGGCCATGGGAGACCCAGTACTTC	CASTGLAGGPWETQYF
many	TRBV12-3/TRBV12-4	TRBJ2-7	-	TGTGCCAGCAGTTGGACGGAGGGGGGGGACGAGCAGTACTTC	CASSWTEGGDEQYF
few	TRBV4-1	TRBJ2-7	-	TGCGCCAGCAGCCAAGATCCGGGAGCAGAAGAGCAGTACTTC	CASSQDPGAEEQYF
-	TRBV12-3/TRBV12-4	TRBJ2-1	TRBD2	TGTGCCAGCAGTTCCACAGGACTAGCGGACATCTGGAATGAGCAGTTCTTC	CASSSTGLADIWNEQFF
once	TRBV28	TRBJ2-2	-	TGTGCCAGCGGGCTACGAACCGGGGAGCTGTTTTTT	CASGLRTGELFF
many	TRBV9	TRBJ1-1	-	TGTGCCAGCAGCGCCTCGACGGTGATTGGCACTGAAGCTTTCTTT	CASSASTVIGTEAFF
-	TRBV24-1	TRBJ2-7	TRBD1	TGTGCCACCAGTGACGGACCGCAGGGACAGGGAAGGTACGAGCAGTACTTC	CATSDGPQGQGRYEQYF
many	TRBV12-3/TRBV12-4	TRBJ2-1	TRBD2	TGTGCCAGCAGTCCACTGACTAGCGTTTACAATGAGCAGTTCTTC	CASSPLTSVYNEQFF
-	TRBV29-1	TRBJ2-1	-	TGCAGCGTTCAGGCCGCTCGCTCCTACAATGAGCAGTTCTTC	CSVQAARSYNEQFF
-	TRBV11-3	TRBJ1-1	-	TGTGCCAGCAGCCCTGGGACAATTACTGAAGCTTTCTTT	CASSPGTITEAFF
many	TRBV2	TRBJ1-2	-	TGTGCCAGCAGTGACAGCATGAACTATGGCTACACCTTC	CASSDSMNYGYTF
many	TRBV3-1	TRBJ2-6	-	TGTGCCAGCAGCCAAGGTCCTGGGGCCGGGGCCAACGTCCTGACTTTC	CASSQGPGAGANVLTF
many	TRBV27	TRBJ2-3	TRBD2	TGTGCCAGCACTCCCCTCGGGACTAGCGGAGATACGCAGTATTTT	CASTPLGTSGDTQYF
-	TRBV12-3/TRBV12-4	TRBJ2-1	TRBD2	TGTGCCAGCAGTTTAGCGGGAGGGTTCAATGAGCAGTTCTTC	CASSLAGGFNEQFF
-	TRBV5-4	TRBJ2-3	-	TGTGCCAGCAGCTTGGGGCTGGATGGCGGCACAGATACGCAGTATTTT	CASSLGLDGGTDTQYF
few	TRBV10-3	TRBJ2-4	TRBD2	TGTGCCATCAGTGAAATTAGCGGGAGCAGCAACATTCAGTACTTC	CAISEISGSSNIQYF
-	TRBV28	TRBJ2-1	TRBD2	TGTGCCAGCAGTTTTAATCTGGGCGGGAGGACCTCCTACAATGAGCAGTTCTTC	CASSFNLGGRTSYNEQFF
few	TRBV20-1	TRBJ2-5	TRBD2	TGCAGTGCTAGAGCCCTAGAGCGGGACGAGGTGTTCGAAGAGACCCAGTACTTC	CSARALERDEVFEETQYF
-	TRBV7-6	TRBJ2-6	-	TGTGCCAGCAGCCTCCTGGCAAACTCTGGGGCCAACGTCCTGACTTTC	CASSLLANSGANVLTF
many	TRBV5-1	TRBJ1-6	TRBD1	TGCGCCAGCAGCTTGGAAGGGACAGGCGCTTCACCCCTCCACTTT	CASSLEGTGASPLHF
-	TRBV28	TRBJ2-7	-	TGTGCCAGCAGCCCCGCCCTAGCGACCCACGAGCAGTACTTC	CASSPALATHEQYF
few	TRBV10-3	TRBJ2-4	-	TGTGCCATCAGTGAGCGGTGGGACACCCGGGAAGGGCAAAACATTCAGTACTTC	CAISERWDTREGQNIQYF
-	TRBV2	TRBJ1-5	-	TGTGCCAGCAGTGAGCGAGAGGGCACCGGGTATCAGCCCCAGCATTTT	CASSEREGTGYQPQHF
few	TRBV20-1	TRBJ1-4	-	TGCAGTGCTAGGGGCGGGGGGAACAATGAAAAACTGTTTTTT	CSARGGGNNEKLFF
-	TRBV5-4	TRBJ2-2	-	TGTGCCAGCACCCCCCCCCCGGGGGACACCGGGGAGCTGTTTTTT	CASTPPPGDTGELFF
many	TRBV2	TRBJ1-1	-	TGTGCCAGCAGTGGGACCCTGGGGGGGAACACTGAAGCTTTCTTT	CASSGTLGGNTEAFF
-	TRBV6-1	TRBJ2-7	TRBD1	TGTGCCAGCTCACAGACAGGGGACGAGCAGTACTTC	CASSQTGDEQYF
many	TRBV27	TRBJ2-1	TRBD2	TGTGCCAGCAGTTCCAGACTAGCGAGGGAGCCCCATGAGCAGTTCTTC	CASSSRLAREPHEQFF
-	TRBV11-2	TRBJ2-1	-	TGTGCCAGCAGCTCCCCGGCCGGGACGAAGCAGTTCTTC	CASSSPAGTKQFF
many	TRBV6-2/TRBV6-3	TRBJ2-1	TRBD2	TGTGCCAGTAACCACGGGACTAGCGGGATTTACAATGAGCAGTTCTTC	CASNHGTSGIYNEQFF
-	TRBV18	TRBJ2-5	TRBD1	TGTGCCAGCTCACGCCCGACAGGGGGTGGTGGAGAGACCCAGTACTTC	CASSRPTGGGGETQYF
-	TRBV5-1	TRBJ2-2	-	TGCGCCAGCCGGGGTAGCGGGAACACCGGGGAGCTGTTTTTT	CASRGSGNTGELFF
many	TRBV28	TRBJ2-7	-	TGTGCCAGCAGTTTGGCTGGACAGAGCTCCTACGAGCAGTACTTC	CASSLAGQSSYEQYF
few	TRBV5-6	TRBJ2-2	-	TGTGCCAGCAGCTTGGGGTCAGGGTCCGGGGAGCTGTTTTTT	CASSLGSGSGELFF
many	TRBV7-2	TRBJ2-1	-	TGTGCCAGCAGCTTAGGGAGGGCTGCATACAATGAGCAGTTCTTC	CASSLGRAAYNEQFF
-	TRBV10-3	TRBJ2-7	TRBD2	TGTGCCATATCTCTAGCGGGAGGAGCCTACGAGCAGTACTTC	CAISLAGGAYEQYF
many	TRBV28	TRBJ1-1	-	TGTGCCAGCAGTTACGGGGGGCTGAACACTGAAGCTTTCTTT	CASSYGGLNTEAFF
-	TRBV18	TRBJ2-7	TRBD1	TGTGCCAGCTCACCGACCTCGATGGGTACAGGGGGCGGTGACGAGCAGTACTTC	CASSPTSMGTGGGDEQYF
-	TRBV9	TRBJ2-1	TRBD2	TGTGCCAGCAGCCCATTTTCGCGGGAGGGACACAATGAGCAGTTCTTC	CASSPFSREGHNEQFF
-	TRBV10-3	TRBJ1-3	-	TGTGCCATCAGTGCCTGGGGAGGGGTGTCCTCTGGAAACACCATATATTTT	CAISAWGGVSSGNTIYF
many	TRBV20-1	TRBJ2-5	TRBD2	TGCAGTGCCACCAGGCCACTAGCGGGAGACCAAGAGACCCAGTACTTC	CSATRPLAGDQETQYF
many	TRBV6-1	TRBJ2-4	-	TGTGCCAGCAGTGATAAAGGGACCGCCGGTCTAGCCAAAAACATTCAGTACTTC	CASSDKGTAGLAKNIQYF
many	TRBV30	TRBJ1-1	-	TGTGCCTGGAGTGCCCAGGGTTACACTGAAGCTTTCTTT	CAWSAQGYTEAFF
many	TRBV28	TRBJ1-1	-	TGTGCCAGCAGTCCTACCGGGACTTTAGAAGCTTTCTTT	CASSPTGTLEAFF
many	TRBV27	TRBJ2-1	TRBD1	TGTGCCAGCAGCCTTACGACAGGGGGCTCCTACAATGAGCAGTTCTTC	CASSLTTGGSYNEQFF
-	TRBV5-6	TRBJ2-1	-	TGTGCCAGCAGCTTGGGGGGACAACCCTACAATGAGCAGTTCTTC	CASSLGGQPYNEQFF
many	TRBV28	TRBJ2-3	-	TGTGCCAGCAGTTTCGGAATGGGGGATCGGGATACGCAGTATTTT	CASSFGMGDRDTQYF
many	TRBV28	TRBJ2-1	-	TGTGCCAGCACGGCCGATCCTAACAATGAGCAGTTCTTC	CASTADPNNEQFF
few	TRBV5-1	TRBJ1-6	-	TGCGCCAGCAGCTTGGATCTGCCAGGGGATCTTTCACCCCTCCACTTT	CASSLDLPGDLSPLHF
-	TRBV6-1	TRBJ2-1	TRBD2	TGTGCCAGCAGTGGGACTAGCGGCGCCCACAATGAGCAGTTCTTC	CASSGTSGAHNEQFF
-	TRBV11-3	TRBJ2-1	TRBD2	TGTGCCAGCAGCTTAGATCTTACTAGCGGGAGGGGTGAGCAGTTCTTC	CASSLDLTSGRGEQFF
few	TRBV4-3	TRBJ2-1	-	TGCGCCAGCAGCCCCAGCGCGAGCTCCTACAATGAGCAGTTCTTC	CASSPSASSYNEQFF
many	TRBV9	TRBJ2-7	-	TGTGCCAGCAGTTCCCTAGCGAGGCAGGACGAGCAGTACTTC	CASSSLARQDEQYF
-	TRBV4-1	TRBJ2-1	TRBD1	TGCGCCAGCAGCCAAATCTGGCAGGGGGCCGGGAATGAGCAGTTCTTC	CASSQIWQGAGNEQFF
-	TRBV28	TRBJ2-5	-	TGTGCCAGCAGCCAAGATGGGAGCCCCCAAGAGACCCAGTACTTC	CASSQDGSPQETQYF
many	TRBV2	TRBJ2-3	TRBD2	TGTGCCAGCAGTACCGGGACTAGCGGCTCGGAGACGGATACGCAGTATTTT	CASSTGTSGSETDTQYF
few	TRBV30	TRBJ2-5	-	TGTGCCTGGAATTCTCAAGGGCAAGAGACCCAGTACTTC	CAWNSQGQETQYF
few	TRBV30	TRBJ2-2	-	TGTGCCTGGAGTGTACTCAGGCTAGCGAACACCGGGGAGCTGTTTTTT	CAWSVLRLANTGELFF